This T cell receptor beta chain was profiled in a study of PD-L1 blockade in urothelial cancer. At the level of the study: Anywhere from 0 to 3 prior chemotherapy regimens had been received by patients. Investigators checked blood 3 weeks (second dose) and 6 weeks after treatment start.

Here immunoSEQ multiplex PCR was the method, and the copy in TCRdb shows in-frame clones only, minus some. Counted here are some 35,000 clones, 75% to 95% occurring once; the ten biggest clones make up 8.3%. The CDR3 runs 15 residues. Germline CDR1 SGDLS, CDR2 YYNGEE. After removal of 0 bases from V and 13 bases from J, the junction contained 8 bases not matched to a gene. It was locally advanced or metastatic urothelial carcinoma that patients had. Pretreatment sampling and on-treatment sampling together yielded between 1 and 8 samples for each patient. This sequence joins TRBV9 and TRBJ2-2; 11 bases fit TRBD2. The specimen comprised PBMCs, sampled around atezolizumab (anti-PD-L1) treatment. The TCR was taken from a man between 65 and 80 years old with urothelial cancer. CDR3 DNA: TGTGCCAGCAGCGTAGGATCTAGCGGGAGGATGGGGCTGTTTTTT. This sequence encodes CASSVGSSGRMGLFF.